These T cell receptor beta chains were read from a single sample in a study of identical twins. MiXCR, applied by TCRdb to the 5' RACE reads, yields one record per CDR3 protein. Here the sample spans about 700,000 distinct CDR3 sequences, more than 6.5% being singletons. This same sample was also part of a study on yellow fever vaccine responses in identical twins.

The source material was PBMCs. The receptors were sampled from a woman under 30 in good health. The CDR3 runs from the conserved cysteine through the conserved F or W. A D gene is named only where the DNA matches it firmly. The size of a clone is reported for some rows only, either as once, few or many, or as a class for expanded clones.

clone_size j_call v_call d_call cdr3_aa cdr3_nt
few TRBJ2-7 TRBV29-1 NA CSVEAFGGSSYEQYF TGCAGCGTTGAAGCTTTCGGGGGATCTTCCTACGAGCAGTACTTC
NA TRBJ2-5 TRBV28 NA CASSPRVGEETQYF TGTGCCAGCAGTCCCCGGGTCGGCGAGGAGACCCAGTACTTC
NA TRBJ2-4 TRBV7-3 TRBD2 CASSLLAGGQNIQYF TGTGCCAGCAGCTTACTGGCGGGGGGGCAAAACATTCAGTACTTC
NA TRBJ1-1 TRBV11-2 TRBD1 CASSADRAIPNMNTEAFF TGTGCCAGCAGCGCAGACAGGGCCATCCCCAACATGAACACTGAAGCTTTCTTT
many TRBJ2-3 TRBV29-1 TRBD1 CSVEQGEDTQYF TGCAGCGTTGAACAGGGGGAGGATACGCAGTATTTT
few TRBJ1-3 TRBV10-3 TRBD1 CAISSGQRGNTIYF TGTGCCATCAGTTCGGGACAGAGAGGAAACACCATATATTTT
NA TRBJ2-7 TRBV28 NA CASSVDTTYEQYF TGTGCCAGCAGTGTGGACACTACCTACGAGCAGTACTTC
NA TRBJ2-6 TRBV7-3 TRBD1 CASSPFPQGASLPGANVLTF TGTGCCAGCAGCCCGTTCCCTCAGGGGGCGTCTCTGCCTGGGGCCAACGTCCTGACTTTC
few TRBJ2-7 TRBV6-1 TRBD1 CASNSGTGLYEQYF TGTGCCAGCAACTCCGGGACAGGTTTGTACGAGCAGTACTTC
NA TRBJ2-7 TRBV30 TRBD2 CAWTRNSGAYEQYF TGTGCCTGGACCAGAAATAGCGGGGCCTACGAGCAGTACTTC